The 5 T cell receptor beta chains given below trace back to one sample, sequenced in a study of beta chain features in type 1 diabetes. Study conclusions and caveats: TCRB CDR3 length was moderately but significantly reduced in all four CD4+ subsets of Type 1 diabetes patients.

These receptors' antigens are unknown. The study reverse transcribed the entire isolated RNA, so it sequenced expressed TCRB transcripts. Only in-frame clones appear in the TCRdb table, and some are missing; sequencing was by immunoSEQ multiplex PCR. The data show about 400,000 clones, roughly 12% seen once. Sample: naive CD4+ T cells from blood. The receptors derive from a woman younger than 30 with type 1 diabetes.

The rearrangement links TRBV30 to TRBJ2-3; D may be TRBD2 (6 bases). CDR1 and CDR2 (germline): GTSNPN, SVGIG (reference sequence). This CDR3 comprises 13 residues. Here the CDR3 reads CARRGSDYGTQYF. In DNA, the CDR3 is TGTGCTCGCCGGGGGTCCGACTACGGTACGCAGTATTTT.

The chain couples TRBV5-4 to TRBJ2-2, with D possibly matching TRBD1 (5 bases). In germline, CDR1 is SGHNT, CDR2 YYREEE (reference sequence). This CDR3 region has 16 residues. V was clipped by 0 bases and J by 4 bases, with 13 bases between them. Here the CDR3 reads CASSLAWGAGTGELFF. CDR3 nucleotides: TGTGCCAGCAGCTTGGCGTGGGGCGCAGGCACCGGGGAGCTGTTTTTT.

This chain joins TRBV4-1 and TRBJ2-5; 8 bases line up with TRBD2. The CDR3 loop spans 17 amino acids. Germline CDR1 is MGHRA and CDR2 is YSYEKL. Trimming took 1 base from V and 3 from J; bases not matched to a gene: 10. CDR3 bases: TGCGCCAGCAGCCAAGTATCGACAAGCGGGAGAAAAGAGACCCAGTACTTC. Amino acids: CASSQVSTSGRKETQYF.

V is TRBV7-2 and J is TRBJ1-2; the D is unclear. Germline-derived CDR1 and CDR2 are SGHTA and FQGNSA. The CDR3 sequence is 14 residues long. V dropped 5 bases and J dropped 4 bases, with 14 bases sitting between them. DNA of the CDR3: TGTGCCAGCAGCCCTAGCCCCGGACCCTATGGCTACACCTTC. Translating it yields CASSPSPGPYGYTF. The whole variable domain, remainder taken from reference TRBV7-2 and TRBJ1-2, is GAGVSQSPSNKVTEKGKDVELRCDPISGHTALYWYRQSLGQGLEFLIYFQGNSAPDKSGLPSDRFSAERTGGSVSTLTIQRTQQEDSAVYLCASSPSPGPYGYTFGSGTRLTVV.

The chain joins TRBV11-3 to TRBJ2-1; 8 bases match TRBD2. V shed 3 bases and J 10 bases; nucleotides not matched to a gene: 5. There are 13 residues in the CDR3. The germline gives CDR1 SGHNT, CDR2 YENEEA. CDR3 sequence: CASSFGGAFEQFF. CDR3 coding DNA: TGTGCCAGCAGCTTCGGGGGGGCCTTCGAGCAGTTCTTC.